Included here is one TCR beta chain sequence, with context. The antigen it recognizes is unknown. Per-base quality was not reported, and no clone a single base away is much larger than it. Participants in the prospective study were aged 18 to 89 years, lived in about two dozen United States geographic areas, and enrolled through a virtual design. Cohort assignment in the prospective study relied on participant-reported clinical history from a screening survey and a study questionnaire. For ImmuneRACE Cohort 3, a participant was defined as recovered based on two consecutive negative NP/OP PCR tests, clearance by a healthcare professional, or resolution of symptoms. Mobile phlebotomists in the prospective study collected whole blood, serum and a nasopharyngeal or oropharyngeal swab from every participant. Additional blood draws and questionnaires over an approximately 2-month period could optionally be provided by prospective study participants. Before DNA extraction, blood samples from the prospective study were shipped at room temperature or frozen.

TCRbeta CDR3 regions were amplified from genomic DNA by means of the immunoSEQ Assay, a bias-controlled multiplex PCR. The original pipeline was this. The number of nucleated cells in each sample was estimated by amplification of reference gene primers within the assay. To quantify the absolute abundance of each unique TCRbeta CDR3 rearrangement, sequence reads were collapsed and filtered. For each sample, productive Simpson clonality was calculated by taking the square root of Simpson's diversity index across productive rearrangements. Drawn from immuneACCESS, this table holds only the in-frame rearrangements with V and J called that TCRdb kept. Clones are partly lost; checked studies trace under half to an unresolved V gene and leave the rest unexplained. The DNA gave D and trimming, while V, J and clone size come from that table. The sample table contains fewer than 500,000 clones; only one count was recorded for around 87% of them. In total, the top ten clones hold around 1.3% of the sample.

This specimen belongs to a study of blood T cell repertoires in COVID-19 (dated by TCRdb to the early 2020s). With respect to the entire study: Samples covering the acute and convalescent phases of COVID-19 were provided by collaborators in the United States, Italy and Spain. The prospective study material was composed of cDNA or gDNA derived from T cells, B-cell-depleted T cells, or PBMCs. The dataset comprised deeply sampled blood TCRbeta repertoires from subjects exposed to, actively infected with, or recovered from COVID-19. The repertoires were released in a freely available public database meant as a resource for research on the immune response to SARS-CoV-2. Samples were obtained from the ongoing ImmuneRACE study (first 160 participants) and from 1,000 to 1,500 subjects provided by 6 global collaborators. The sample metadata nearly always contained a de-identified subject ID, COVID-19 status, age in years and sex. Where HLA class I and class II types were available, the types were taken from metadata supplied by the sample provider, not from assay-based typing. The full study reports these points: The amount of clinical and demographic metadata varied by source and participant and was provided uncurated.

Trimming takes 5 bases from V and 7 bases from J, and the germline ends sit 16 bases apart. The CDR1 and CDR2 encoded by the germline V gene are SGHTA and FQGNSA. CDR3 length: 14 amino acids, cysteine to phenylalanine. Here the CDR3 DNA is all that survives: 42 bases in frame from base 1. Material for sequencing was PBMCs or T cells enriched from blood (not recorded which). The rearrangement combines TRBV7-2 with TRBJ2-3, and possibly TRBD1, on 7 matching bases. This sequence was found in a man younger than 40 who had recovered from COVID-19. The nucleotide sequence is TGTGCCAGCAGCCCTGCGGGGACAGACCATACGCAGTATTTT. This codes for CASSPAGTDHTQYF.